Shown below are 29 T cell receptor beta chains from a single sample sequenced in a study of blood T cell repertoires in COVID-19. TCRdb's table, derived via immunoSEQ multiplex PCR, lists solely in-frame clones and lacks some. The table has roughly 380,000 clones, 75% to 90% seen once. The sequencing input was peripheral blood. These receptor sequences come from a woman between 18 and 29 years old with acute or convalescent COVID-19.

The V call is TRBV6-5, the J call TRBJ2-7; 15 nucleotides match TRBD2. J lost 9 bases, V lost 4 bases, and 4 bases had no gene match. Germline-derived CDR1 and CDR2 are MNHEY and SVGAGI. This CDR3 is 14 amino acids long. The CDR3 here is CASSSPGLAGGQYF. DNA of the CDR3: TGTGCCAGCAGTTCGCCGGGACTAGCGGGGGGGCAGTACTTC.

This chain uses TRBV6-5 with TRBJ1-5, with a possible D match to TRBD1 (5 bases). Germline V lookup: CDR1 MNHEY, CDR2 SVGAGI. CDR3 size: 14 residues. Trimming stripped 5 bases from V and 4 bases from J, with 12 bases between. CDR3 loop: CASSQSQENQPQHF. CDR3 nucleotides: TGTGCCAGCAGTCAATCACAGGAGAATCAGCCCCAGCATTTT.

The chain has TRBV12-5 and TRBJ2-2, with D hard to call. The CDR3 consists of 16 residues. V lost 0 bases, J lost 3 bases, and 11 bases lay in between. From germline, CDR1 is LGHNT and CDR2 FRNRAP. The CDR3 DNA reads as TGTGCTAGTGGTTTGGTAAGAGGCCGTGACACCGGGGAGCTGTTTTTT. Its protein is CASGLVRGRDTGELFF.

This chain connects TRBV7-2 to TRBJ1-5; TRBD1 matches at 7 bases. V lost 5 bases, J lost 1 base, and 5 bases stayed unmatched. This CDR3 is 15 amino acids long. The germline V gene has CDR1 SGHTA and CDR2 FQGNSA. The CDR3 sequence: CASSPVGQSNQPQHF. CDR3 coding DNA: TGTGCCAGCAGCCCTGTGGGACAGAGCAATCAGCCCCAGCATTTT.

V usage is TRBV9 and J usage is TRBJ1-3; 9 bases are shared with TRBD1. The CDR3 is 15 amino acids. Germline CDR1 and CDR2: SGDLS and YYNGEE. Germline trimming cut 0 bases from V and 4 bases from J; bases unmatched to any gene: 2. This CDR3 reads CASSVEGTGGNTIYF. The CDR3 DNA reads TGTGCCAGCAGCGTAGAGGGGACAGGGGGAAACACCATATATTTT.

The chain combines TRBV24-1 with TRBJ2-7; possibly TRBD2 for D (5 bases). V dropped 4 bases and J dropped 3 bases, with 21 bases sitting between them. In germline, CDR1 is KGHDR, CDR2 SFDVKD. The CDR3 contains 17 residues. CDR3 coding DNA: TGTGCCACCAGTGACTACGGACTTCCCCCCTGGGACTACGAGCAGTACTTC. Residues: CATSDYGLPPWDYEQYF.

The J gene is TRBJ2-4, the V gene TRBV5-1, with 7 bases that match TRBD2. The junction had 10 bases not matched to a gene; V was cut back by 4 bases and J by 6 bases. The CDR3 is 15 residues long. Per germline, CDR1 SGHRS and CDR2 YFSETQ. In DNA, the CDR3 is TGCGCCAGCAGCCCGCAGGTGGGGGGGGGAAACATTCAGTACTTC. This translates into CASSPQVGGGNIQYF. The variable domain in full, with the rest retrieved from reference TRBV5-1 and TRBJ2-4, is KAGVTQTPRYLIKTRGQQVTLSCSPISGHRSVSWYQQTPGQGLQFLFEYFSETQRNKGNFPGRFSGRQFSNSRSEMNVSTLELGDSALYLCASSPQVGGGNIQYFGAGTRLSVL.

The count of this clone is one. V is TRBV25-1 and J is TRBJ1-2; D possibly corresponds to TRBD1 (6 bases). Trimming took off 10 bases at V and 6 bases at J, with 15 bases between the two ends. Germline-derived CDR1 and CDR2 are MGHDK and SYGVNS. The length of the CDR3 is 12 residues. The CDR3 is CATHGGRDGYTF. The CDR3 region has the DNA TGTGCCACCCATGGGGGCCGTGATGGCTACACCTTC.

V and J are TRBV3-1 (or the pseudogene TRBV3-2) and TRBJ2-5, with 8 bases fitting TRBD2. Unmatched junction bases numbered 12, after V lost 5 bases and J lost 7 bases. In germline, CDR1 is LGHDT, CDR2 YNNKEL (reference sequence). This CDR3 region has 15 residues. The CDR3 reads CASSSTPGGAGTQYF. In DNA form, the CDR3 reads TGTGCCAGCAGCTCAACACCCGGGGGGGCGGGGACCCAGTACTTC.

In this sample, this clone turned up a few times. The sample holds other DNA sequences that translate to the same CDR3. This chain connects TRBV18 to TRBJ1-1, with a tentative D call TRBD1 (5 bases). CDR3 length: 14 residues. The germline V gene encodes CDR1 KGHSH and CDR2 LQKENI. The V and J ends lost 4 bases and 1 base respectively, with 10 bases between them. The chain's CDR3 is CASSLGGGNTEAFF. In nucleotides, the CDR3 is TGTGCCAGCTCACTCGGGGGGGGGAACACTGAAGCTTTCTTT.

The rearrangement joins TRBV6-6 to TRBJ2-3; tentatively, D is TRBD2 (6 bases). Trimming took 5 bases from V and 0 from J, leaving 18 bases between them. The CDR3 spans 17 residues. The germline gives CDR1 MNHNY, CDR2 SVGAGI (reference sequence). CDR3 sequence reads: CASSPTTGDPSTDTQYF. The CDR3 DNA sequence: TGTGCCAGCAGTCCCACCACGGGGGATCCTAGCACAGATACGCAGTATTTT.

The CDR3 reads CASSVLLRGPNEKLFF. CDR3 DNA sequence: TGCGCCAGCAGTGTACTTCTCCGAGGTCCTAATGAAAAACTGTTTTTT. The chain is built from TRBV10-1 and TRBJ1-4; D is undetermined. V lost 4 bases, J lost 3 bases, and 15 bases lay in between. The CDR3 is made up of 16 amino acids. Germline-derived CDR1 and CDR2 are WNHNN and SYGVQD (reference sequence).

This clone was observed a few times. J is TRBJ1-3 and V is TRBV29-1; D not certain. V shed 3 bases and J shed 0 bases, with 12 bases lying between them. The germline V gene encodes CDR1 SQVTM and CDR2 ANQGSEA. The CDR3 is 15 amino acids. The CDR3 DNA reads as TGCAGCGTTGAGGGAGGATCACCCTCTGGAAACACCATATATTTT. Its translation: CSVEGGSPSGNTIYF.

This clone showed up just a few times. The rearrangement links TRBV20-1 to TRBJ2-3; maybe TRBD2 (6 bases). V shed 3 bases and J shed 2 bases, with 18 bases lying between them. Germline CDR1 DFQATT, CDR2 SNEGSKA (reference sequence). The CDR3 extends over 16 amino acids. The CDR3 is CSASNLRDGNTDTQYF. The CDR3 DNA reads TGCAGTGCTAGTAATTTGCGGGATGGTAACACAGATACGCAGTATTTT.

With respect to this clone: The junction does not match germline at one end; this may be a read error. V usage is TRBV6-5 and J usage is TRBJ2-1; 9 bases fit TRBD2. This CDR3 comprises 15 residues. Germline loops: CDR1 MNHEY, CDR2 SVGAGI. In DNA, the CDR3 is TGTGCCAGCAGTCAGACCCCGGGACTAGCATCCCGCACGATCTTC. The encoded protein is CASSQTPGLASRTIF.

V and J are TRBV11-2 and TRBJ1-2, with no clear D. Trimming took off 7 bases at V and 5 bases at J, with 20 bases between the two ends. Looked up from germline, CDR1 is SGHAT and CDR2 is FQNNGV. The CDR3 is 15 residues long. CDR3 DNA sequence: TGTGCCAGCATCTCCCTCTCGGCCCCGGGGTATGGCTACACCTTC. Translation: CASISLSAPGYGYTF.

Of note for this clone: In the same sample, other DNA sequences code for this CDR3. V usage is TRBV19 and J usage is TRBJ1-5; a possible D gene is TRBD1 (6 bases). The CDR3 is 13 amino acids. CDR1 and CDR2 from the germline V gene are LNHDA and SQIVND (reference sequence). V was trimmed by 3 bases and J by 5 bases, leaving 8 bases between them. CDR3 in amino acids: CASSIRGDQPQHF. Written as DNA, the CDR3 is TGTGCCAGTAGTATCAGGGGAGATCAGCCCCAGCATTTT.

This clone was detected once. The chain uses TRBV5-4 and TRBJ1-4, with D possibly being TRBD1 (5 bases). Germline V gene sequence: CDR1 SGHNT, CDR2 YYREEE (reference sequence). Trimming stripped 3 bases from V and 0 bases from J, with 6 bases between. The CDR3 spans 14 residues. CDR3 residues: CASSSGTTNEKLFF. CDR3 sequence (DNA): TGTGCCAGCAGCTCAGGGACAACTAATGAAAAACTGTTTTTT.

The rearrangement links TRBV27 to TRBJ2-2; the D gene is possibly TRBD1 (5 bases). CDR1 is MNHEY, CDR2 SMNVEV, per germline (reference sequence). There are 14 residues in the CDR3. V gave up 8 bases and J gave up 1 base, with 11 bases separating them. CDR3 DNA: TGTGCCAGCCGGAATCAGGGGAACACCGGGGAGCTGTTTTTT. Encoded protein: CASRNQGNTGELFF.

This clone was seen a few times. This rearrangement joins TRBV5-1 to TRBJ1-1; D may be TRBD1 (6 bases). This CDR3 region has 13 residues. In germline, CDR1 is SGHRS, CDR2 YFSETQ. The V end was cut by 7 bases, the J end by 0 bases, with 10 bases between. CDR3 residues: CASGDNMNTEAFF. Written as DNA, the CDR3 is TGCGCCAGCGGGGACAACATGAACACTGAAGCTTTCTTT.

The genes are TRBV28 and TRBJ1-5; D gene uncertain. CDR1 and CDR2 (germline): MDHEN, SYDVKM. Trimming shortened V by 1 base and J by 1 base, and 2 bases separated the two germline ends. This CDR3 comprises 13 residues. CDR3 bases: TGTGCCAGCAGTTTATCGAGCAATCAGCCCCAGCATTTT. It codes for CASSLSSNQPQHF.

The CDR3 spells CASSGTSGSADTQYF. The CDR3 bases are TGTGCCAGCAGTGGGACTAGCGGGAGCGCAGATACGCAGTATTTT. The chain links TRBV2 to TRBJ2-3, with TRBD2 matching 13 bases. V was pared by 4 bases and J by 4 bases, with 2 bases of the junction left unmatched. The CDR3 length is 15 residues. Germline assignment: CDR1 SNHLY and CDR2 FYNNEI.

The chain combines TRBV19 with TRBJ2-3; 10 bases map to TRBD2. From germline, CDR1 is LNHDA and CDR2 SQIVND (reference sequence). V shed 7 bases and J 0 bases; nucleotides not matched to a gene: 13. This CDR3 spans 18 amino acids. CDR3 sequence (DNA): TGTGCCAGTACCCCAACCCCCTATAGCGGGGGGAGCACAGATACGCAGTATTTT. It specifies CASTPTPYSGGSTDTQYF.

The chain uses TRBV18 and TRBJ1-2, with D unclear. Trimming stripped 3 bases from V and 4 bases from J, with 12 bases between. From germline, CDR1 is KGHSH and CDR2 LQKENI. The CDR3 runs 14 residues. CDR3 sequence (DNA): TGTGCCAGCTCACCGGAGACGGGATTCTATGGCTACACCTTC. Translation gives CASSPETGFYGYTF.

The chain couples TRBV6-6 to TRBJ2-2; 10 nucleotides agree with TRBD1. The CDR3 runs 15 residues. Germline-derived CDR1 and CDR2 are MNHNY and SVGAGI (reference sequence). Unmatched junction bases numbered 6, after V lost 5 bases and J lost 6 bases. CDR3 in DNA: TGTGCCAGCAGTCGGGGGACAGGGGTTGCCGGGGAGCTGTTTTTT. Its protein product is CASSRGTGVAGELFF.

The chain combines TRBV19 with TRBJ1-2, with 10 bases matching TRBD1. There are 15 residues in the CDR3. Trimming removed 7 bases from V and 5 bases from J; junction bases left unmatched: 10. CDR1 is LNHDA and CDR2 is SQIVND in the germline V gene (reference sequence). CDR3: CASTPGQGSFYGYTF. The CDR3, as DNA: TGTGCCAGTACCCCGGGACAGGGGTCCTTTTATGGCTACACCTTC.

The CDR3, as DNA: TGTGCCAGCAGCTTAAGTCTGCGTTCACCCCTCCACTTT. Translated: CASSLSLRSPLHF. V usage is TRBV7-9 and J usage is TRBJ1-6; D remains unclear. The V end was cut by 2 bases, the J end by 9 bases, with 8 bases between. This CDR3 contains 13 residues. The germline gives CDR1 SEHNR, CDR2 FQNEAQ (reference sequence).

V and J are TRBV5-1 and TRBJ2-7; 11 nucleotides agree with TRBD2. The CDR3 consists of 16 residues. J lost 3 bases, V lost 2 bases, and 7 bases had no gene match. Per germline, CDR1 SGHRS and CDR2 YFSETQ. The DNA of the CDR3 is TGCGCCAGCAGCTTCGCTACTAGCGGGAGCATCTACGAGCAGTACTTC. Translated, it gives CASSFATSGSIYEQYF. The variable domain in full, with the rest retrieved from reference TRBV5-1 and TRBJ2-7, is KAGVTQTPRYLIKTRGQQVTLSCSPISGHRSVSWYQQTPGQGLQFLFEYFSETQRNKGNFPGRFSGRQFSNSRSEMNVSTLELGDSALYLCASSFATSGSIYEQYFGPGTRLTVT.

The genes are TRBV9 and TRBJ1-2; 7 positions match TRBD1. Germline V gene lookup returns CDR1 SGDLS and CDR2 YYNGEE. J lost 0 bases, V lost 0 bases, and 8 bases had no gene match. CDR3 size: 17 residues. The CDR3 nucleotides read TGTGCCAGCAGCGTAGCCCCCAACAGGGGTCCTAACTATGGCTACACCTTC. The encoded protein is CASSVAPNRGPNYGYTF. Full variable domain (missing parts from reference TRBV9 and TRBJ1-2): DSGVTQTPKHLITATGQRVTLRCSPRSGDLSVYWYQQSLDQGLQFLIQYYNGEERAKGNILERFSAQQFPDLHSELNLSSLELGDSALYFCASSVAPNRGPNYGYTFGSGTRLTVV.